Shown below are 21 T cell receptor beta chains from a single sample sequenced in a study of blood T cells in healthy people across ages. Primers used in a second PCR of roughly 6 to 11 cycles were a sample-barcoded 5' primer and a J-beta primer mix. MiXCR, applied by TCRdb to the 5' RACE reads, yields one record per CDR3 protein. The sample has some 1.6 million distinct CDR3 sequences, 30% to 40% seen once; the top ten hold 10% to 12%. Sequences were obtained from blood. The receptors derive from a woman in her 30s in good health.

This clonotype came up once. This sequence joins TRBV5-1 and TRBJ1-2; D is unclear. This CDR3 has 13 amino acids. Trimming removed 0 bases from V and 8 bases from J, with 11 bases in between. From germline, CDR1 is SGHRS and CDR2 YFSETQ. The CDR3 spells CASSLGANRGYTF. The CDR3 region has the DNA TGCGCCAGCAGCTTGGGGGCCAATAGGGGCTACACCTTC.

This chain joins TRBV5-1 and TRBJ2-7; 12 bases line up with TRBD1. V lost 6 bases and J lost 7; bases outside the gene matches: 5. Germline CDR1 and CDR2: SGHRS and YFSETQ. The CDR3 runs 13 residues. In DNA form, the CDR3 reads TGCGCCAGCACCCGGGACAGGGGGCTTGAGCAGTACTTC. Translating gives CASTRDRGLEQYF.

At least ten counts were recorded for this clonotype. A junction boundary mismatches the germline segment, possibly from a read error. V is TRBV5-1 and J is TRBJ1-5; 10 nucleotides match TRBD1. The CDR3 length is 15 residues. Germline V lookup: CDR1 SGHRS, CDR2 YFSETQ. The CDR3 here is CASSAGTGGNQPQHF. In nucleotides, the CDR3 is TGTGCCAGCAGTGCCGGGACAGGGGGCAATCAGCCCCAGCATTTT.

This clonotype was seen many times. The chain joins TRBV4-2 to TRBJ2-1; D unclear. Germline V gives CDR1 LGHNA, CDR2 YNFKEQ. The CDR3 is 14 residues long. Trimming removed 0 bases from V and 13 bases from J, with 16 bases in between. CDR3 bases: TGTGCCAGCAGCCAAGAAGAGACCAATACTCCCCAGTTCTTC. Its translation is CASSQEETNTPQFF.

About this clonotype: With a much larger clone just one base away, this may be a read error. CDR3 protein: CASSCWSRGDEQYF. The CDR3 DNA reads TGTGCCAGCAGCTGTTGGTCCAGGGGTGACGAGCAGTACTTC. The chain combines TRBV5-5 with TRBJ2-5, with D perhaps matching TRBD1 (6 bases). The J call may not be correct, given that the DNA end is closer to TRBJ2-7. Germline assignment: CDR1 SGHKS and CDR2 YYEKEE (reference sequence). The CDR3 is 14 residues long.

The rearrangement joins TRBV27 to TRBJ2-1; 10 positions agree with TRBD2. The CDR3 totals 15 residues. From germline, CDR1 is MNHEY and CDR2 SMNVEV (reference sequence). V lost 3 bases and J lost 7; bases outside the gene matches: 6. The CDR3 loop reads CASSFGAAGGNEQFF. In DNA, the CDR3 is TGTGCCAGCAGTTTCGGTGCAGCGGGGGGGAATGAGCAGTTCTTC.

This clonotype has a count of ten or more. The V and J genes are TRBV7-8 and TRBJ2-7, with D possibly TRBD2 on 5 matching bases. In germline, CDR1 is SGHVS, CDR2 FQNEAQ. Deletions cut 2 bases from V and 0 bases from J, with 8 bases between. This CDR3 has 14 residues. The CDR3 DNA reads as TGTGCCAGCAGCTTATGGGAGTACTCCTACGAGCAGTACTTC. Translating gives CASSLWEYSYEQYF.

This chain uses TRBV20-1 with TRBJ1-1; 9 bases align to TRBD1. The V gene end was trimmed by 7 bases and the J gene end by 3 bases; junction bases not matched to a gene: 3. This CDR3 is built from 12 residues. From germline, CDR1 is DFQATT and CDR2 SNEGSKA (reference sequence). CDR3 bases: TGCAGTGTCAGGACAGGGGACACTGAAGCTTTCTTT. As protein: CSVRTGDTEAFF.

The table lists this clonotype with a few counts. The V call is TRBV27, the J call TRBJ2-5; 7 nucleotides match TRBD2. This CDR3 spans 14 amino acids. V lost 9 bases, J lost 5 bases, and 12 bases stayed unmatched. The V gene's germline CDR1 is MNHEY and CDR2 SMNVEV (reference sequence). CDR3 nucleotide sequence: TGTGCCAGTAAGGAGTTGGTGGGGGGGGAGACCCAGTACTTC. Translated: CASKELVGGETQYF.

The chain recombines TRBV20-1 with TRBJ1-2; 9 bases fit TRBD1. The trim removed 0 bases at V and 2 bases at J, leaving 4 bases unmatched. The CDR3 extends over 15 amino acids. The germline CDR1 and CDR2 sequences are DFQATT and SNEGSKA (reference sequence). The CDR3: CSARDGTGRNYGYTF. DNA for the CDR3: TGCAGTGCTAGAGATGGGACAGGGCGGAACTATGGCTACACCTTC.

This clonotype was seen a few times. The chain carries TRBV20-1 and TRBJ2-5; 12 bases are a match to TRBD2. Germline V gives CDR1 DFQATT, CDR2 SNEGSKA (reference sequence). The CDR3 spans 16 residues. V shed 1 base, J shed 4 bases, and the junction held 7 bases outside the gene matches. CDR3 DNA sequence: TGCAGTGCTAGAGGGCGACTAGCGGGAGATGCAGAGACCCAGTACTTC. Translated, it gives CSARGRLAGDAETQYF.

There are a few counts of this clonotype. The DNA for the CDR3 is TGTGCCATCAGTGCCTCGGGACTAGGCTACGAGCAGTACTTC. It is translated as CAISASGLGYEQYF. The chain has TRBV10-3 and TRBJ2-5; 8 bases align to TRBD2. The J call may be in error: the DNA end matches TRBJ2-7 better. CDR1 ENHRY and CDR2 SYGVKD come from the germline V gene. CDR3 size: 14 residues.

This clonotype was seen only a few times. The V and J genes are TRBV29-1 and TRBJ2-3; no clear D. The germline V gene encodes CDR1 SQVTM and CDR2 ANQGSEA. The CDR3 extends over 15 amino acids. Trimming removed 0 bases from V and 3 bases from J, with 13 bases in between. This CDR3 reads CSVEENGLGTDTQYF. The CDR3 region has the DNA TGCAGCGTTGAAGAGAACGGGCTGGGGACAGATACGCAGTATTTT.

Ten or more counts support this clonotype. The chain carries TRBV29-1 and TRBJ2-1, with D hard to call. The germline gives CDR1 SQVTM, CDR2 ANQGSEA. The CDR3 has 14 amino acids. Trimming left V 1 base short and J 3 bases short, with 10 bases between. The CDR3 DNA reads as TGCAGCGTTGAAGTACGCCAGGTCTACAATGAGCAGTTCTTC. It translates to CSVEVRQVYNEQFF.

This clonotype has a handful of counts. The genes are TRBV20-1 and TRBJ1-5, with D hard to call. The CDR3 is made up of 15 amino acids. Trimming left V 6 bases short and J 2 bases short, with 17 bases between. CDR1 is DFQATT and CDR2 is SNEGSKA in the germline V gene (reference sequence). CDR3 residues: CSANAGLSGNQPQHF. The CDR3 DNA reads TGCAGTGCCAACGCCGGGTTAAGTGGCAATCAGCCCCAGCATTTT.

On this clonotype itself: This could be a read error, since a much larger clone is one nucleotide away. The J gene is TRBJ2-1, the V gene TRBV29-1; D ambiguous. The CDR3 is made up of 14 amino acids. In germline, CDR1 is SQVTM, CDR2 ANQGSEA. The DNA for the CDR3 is TGCAGCGTTTCTCGTCCTAAATCCCACAATGAGCAGCTCTTC. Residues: CSVSRPKSHNEQLF.

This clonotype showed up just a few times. The DNA of the CDR3 is TGTGCCAGCAGGTCGGCAGATACGCAGTATTTT. Translating it yields CASRSADTQYF. This chain connects TRBV3-1 to TRBJ2-3; D is ambiguous. Trimming removed 6 bases at V and 4 bases at J, with 5 bases between. Germline-derived CDR1 and CDR2 are LGHDT and YNNKEL (reference sequence). The CDR3 spans 11 residues.

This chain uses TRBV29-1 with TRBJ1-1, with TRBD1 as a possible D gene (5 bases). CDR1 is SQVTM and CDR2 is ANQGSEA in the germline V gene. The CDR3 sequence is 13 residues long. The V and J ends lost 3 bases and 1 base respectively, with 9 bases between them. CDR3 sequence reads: CSVDPGSNTEAFF. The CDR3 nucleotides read TGCAGCGTTGACCCAGGGTCGAACACTGAAGCTTTCTTT. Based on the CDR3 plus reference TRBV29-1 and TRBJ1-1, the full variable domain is SAVISQKPSRDICQRGTSLTIQCQVDSQVTMMFWYRQQPGQSLTLIATANQGSEATYESGFVIDKFPISRPNLTFSTLTVSNMSPEDSSIYLCSVDPGSNTEAFFGQGTRLTVV.

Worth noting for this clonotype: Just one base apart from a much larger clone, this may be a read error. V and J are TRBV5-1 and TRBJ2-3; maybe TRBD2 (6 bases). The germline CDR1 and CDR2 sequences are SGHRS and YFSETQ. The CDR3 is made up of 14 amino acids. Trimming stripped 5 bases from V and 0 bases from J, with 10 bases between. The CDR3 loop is CASRFGTSTDTQYF. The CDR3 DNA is TGCGCCAGCAGATTCGGGACTAGCACAGATACGCAGTATTTT.

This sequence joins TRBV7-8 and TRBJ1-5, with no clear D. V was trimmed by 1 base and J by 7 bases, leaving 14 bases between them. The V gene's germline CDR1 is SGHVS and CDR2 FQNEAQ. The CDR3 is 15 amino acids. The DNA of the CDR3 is TGTGCCAGCAGCTTAGAGGTCGGGCCGGGGCAGCCCCAGCATTTT. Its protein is CASSLEVGPGQPQHF.

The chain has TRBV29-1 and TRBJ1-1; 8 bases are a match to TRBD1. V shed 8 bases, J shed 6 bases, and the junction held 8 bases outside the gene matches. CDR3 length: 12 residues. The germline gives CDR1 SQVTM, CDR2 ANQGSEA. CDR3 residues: CSSTGDFAEAFF. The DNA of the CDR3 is TGCAGCTCGACAGGGGACTTTGCTGAAGCTTTCTTT.